This TCR beta chain emerged from a study of T-cell memory formation after mild COVID-19. Notes on the study in general: The main location of contracting CD4+ clones was CM and EM, and that of contracting CD8+ clones was EMRA. Within pre-infection memory, some responding clones were found, suggesting cross-reactive memory joined.

Germline values: CDR1 SEHNR, CDR2 FQNEAQ (reference sequence). Trimming at V came to 4 bases and at J to 2 bases, leaving 11 bases not matched to a gene. CDR3 length: 18 amino acids. 5'RACE primed from the constant segment yielded TCR alpha and TCR beta cDNA libraries bearing sample barcodes and UMIs. TCRdb reprocessed the 5' RACE reads via MiXCR and lists one record per CDR3 protein. The repertoire consists of more than 400,000 distinct CDR3 sequences, with roughly 18% occurring once and the leading ten covering 12%. Notes on this clonotype: Its antigen remains unknown.

The V and J genes are TRBV7-9 and TRBJ1-5; TRBD1 aligns across 10 bases. Sequencing used PBMCs or a T cell subset sorted from them (not recorded which). This clonotype originated in an adult woman who had mild COVID-19 (a few samples of this study predate the infection). Cell type and time point are not known. The CDR3 DNA sequence: TGTGCCAGCAGCTCATTCTCGGGACAGGGGTTGGGCAATCAGCCCCAGCATTTT. It encodes CASSSFSGQGLGNQPQHF. The full variable domain, with the rest looked up from reference TRBV7-9 and TRBJ1-5, is DTGVSQNPRHKITKRGQNVTFRCDPISEHNRLYWYRQTLGQGPEFLTYFQNEAQLEKSRLLSDRFSAERPKGSFSTLEIQRTEQGDSAMYLCASSSFSGQGLGNQPQHFGDGTRLSIL.